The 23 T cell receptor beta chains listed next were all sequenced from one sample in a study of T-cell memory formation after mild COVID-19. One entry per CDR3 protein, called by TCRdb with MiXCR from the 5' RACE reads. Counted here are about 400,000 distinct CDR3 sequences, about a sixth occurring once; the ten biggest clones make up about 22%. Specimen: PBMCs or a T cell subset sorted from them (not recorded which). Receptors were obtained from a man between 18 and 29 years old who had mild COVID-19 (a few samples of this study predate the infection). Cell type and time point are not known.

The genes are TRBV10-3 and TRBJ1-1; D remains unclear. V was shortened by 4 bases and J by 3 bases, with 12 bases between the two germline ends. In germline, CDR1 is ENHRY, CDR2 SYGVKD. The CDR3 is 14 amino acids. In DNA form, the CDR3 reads TGTGCCATCAGTGTGGACGGTCCTTACACTGAAGCTTTCTTT. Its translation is CAISVDGPYTEAFF.

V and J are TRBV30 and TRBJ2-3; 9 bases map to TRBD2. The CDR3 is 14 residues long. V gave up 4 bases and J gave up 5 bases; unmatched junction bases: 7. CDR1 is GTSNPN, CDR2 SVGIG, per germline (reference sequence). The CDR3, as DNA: TGTGCCTGGACGGAAGCGGGGGGCGTAGATACGCAGTATTTT. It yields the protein CAWTEAGGVDTQYF.

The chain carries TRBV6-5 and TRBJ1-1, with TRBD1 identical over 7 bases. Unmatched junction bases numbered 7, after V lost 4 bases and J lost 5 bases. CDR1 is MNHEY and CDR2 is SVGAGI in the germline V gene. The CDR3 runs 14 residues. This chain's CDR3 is CASSSQGGWTEAFF. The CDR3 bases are TGTGCCAGCAGTTCCCAAGGGGGCTGGACTGAAGCTTTCTTT.

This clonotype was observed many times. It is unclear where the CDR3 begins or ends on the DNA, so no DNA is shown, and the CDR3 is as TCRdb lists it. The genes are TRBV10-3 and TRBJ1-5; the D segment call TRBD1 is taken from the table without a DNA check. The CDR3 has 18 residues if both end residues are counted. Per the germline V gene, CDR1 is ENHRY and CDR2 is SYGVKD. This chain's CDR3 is CAISTSGWTGGSSQPQHF.

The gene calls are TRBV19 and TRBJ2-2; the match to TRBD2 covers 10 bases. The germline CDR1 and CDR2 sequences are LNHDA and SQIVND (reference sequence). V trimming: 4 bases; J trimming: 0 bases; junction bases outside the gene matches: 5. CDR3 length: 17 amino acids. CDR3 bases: TGTGCCAGTAGTAAATATGGACTAGCGGCGAACACCGGGGAGCTGTTTTTT. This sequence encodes CASSKYGLAANTGELFF.

CDR3 loop: CASSLTSQGPLNEKLFF. In nucleotides, the CDR3 is TGTGCCAGCAGCCTTACGTCTCAGGGACCCCTTAATGAAAAACTGTTTTTT. This chain uses TRBV9 with TRBJ1-4; tentatively, D is TRBD1 (5 bases). The CDR3 loop spans 17 amino acids. Germline CDR1 SGDLS, CDR2 YYNGEE. Trimming shortened V by 4 bases and J by 4 bases, and 20 bases separated the two germline ends.

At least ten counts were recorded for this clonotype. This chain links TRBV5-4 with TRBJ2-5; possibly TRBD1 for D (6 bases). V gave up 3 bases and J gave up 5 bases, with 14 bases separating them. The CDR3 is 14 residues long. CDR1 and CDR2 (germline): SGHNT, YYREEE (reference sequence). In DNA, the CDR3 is TGTGCCAGCAGCTCAAAACAGGGTGGTGAGACCCAGTACTTC. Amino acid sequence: CASSSKQGGETQYF. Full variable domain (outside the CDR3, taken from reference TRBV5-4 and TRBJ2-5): ETGVTQSPTHLIKTRGQQVTLRCSSQSGHNTVSWYQQALGQGPQFIFQYYREEENGRGNFPPRFSGLQFPNYSSELNVNALELDDSALYLCASSSKQGGETQYFGPGTRLLVL.

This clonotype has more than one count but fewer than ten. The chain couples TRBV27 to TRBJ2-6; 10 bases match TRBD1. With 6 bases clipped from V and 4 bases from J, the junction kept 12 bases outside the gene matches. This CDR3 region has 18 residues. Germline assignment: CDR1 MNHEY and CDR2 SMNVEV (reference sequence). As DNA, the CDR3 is TGTGCCAGCAGCGGCTATGGACAGGGGGATTTCGGGGCCAACGTCCTGACTTTC. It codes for CASSGYGQGDFGANVLTF.

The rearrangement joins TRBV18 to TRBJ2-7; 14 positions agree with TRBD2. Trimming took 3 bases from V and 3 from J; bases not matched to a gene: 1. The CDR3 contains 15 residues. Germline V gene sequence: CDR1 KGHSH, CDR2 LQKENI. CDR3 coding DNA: TGTGCCAGCTCACCGACTAGCGGGGGGGTCTACGAGCAGTACGTC. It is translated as CASSPTSGGVYEQYV.

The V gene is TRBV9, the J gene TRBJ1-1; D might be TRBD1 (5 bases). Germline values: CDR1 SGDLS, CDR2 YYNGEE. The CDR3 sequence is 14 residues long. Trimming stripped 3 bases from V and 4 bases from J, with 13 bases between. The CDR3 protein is CASSGDAMGTEAFF. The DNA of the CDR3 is TGTGCCAGCAGCGGGGACGCGATGGGCACTGAAGCTTTCTTT.

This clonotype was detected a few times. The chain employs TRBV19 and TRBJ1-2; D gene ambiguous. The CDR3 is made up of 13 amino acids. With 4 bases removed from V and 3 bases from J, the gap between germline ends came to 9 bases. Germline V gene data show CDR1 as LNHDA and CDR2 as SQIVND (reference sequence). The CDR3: CASSSLGDYGYTF. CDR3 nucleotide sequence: TGTGCCAGTAGTAGCCTCGGTGACTATGGCTACACCTTC.

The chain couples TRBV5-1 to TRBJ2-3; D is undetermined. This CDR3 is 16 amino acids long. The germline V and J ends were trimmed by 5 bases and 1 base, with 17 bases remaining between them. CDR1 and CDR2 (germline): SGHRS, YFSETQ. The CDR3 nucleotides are TGCGCCAGCAGAAAACAGCCGGAGTCAGGCACAGATACGCAGTATTTT. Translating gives CASRKQPESGTDTQYF. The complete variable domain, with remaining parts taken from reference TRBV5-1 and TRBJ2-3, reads KAGVTQTPRYLIKTRGQQVTLSCSPISGHRSVSWYQQTPGQGLQFLFEYFSETQRNKGNFPGRFSGRQFSNSRSEMNVSTLELGDSALYLCASRKQPESGTDTQYFGPGTRLTVL.

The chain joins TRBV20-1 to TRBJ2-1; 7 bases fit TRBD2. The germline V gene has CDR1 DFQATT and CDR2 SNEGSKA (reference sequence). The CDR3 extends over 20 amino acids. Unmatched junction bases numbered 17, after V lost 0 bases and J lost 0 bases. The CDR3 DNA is TGCAGTGCTAGAGACTACAACCCGGGGGGTTTTTCTATCTCCTACAATGAGCAGTTCTTC. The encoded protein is CSARDYNPGGFSISYNEQFF.

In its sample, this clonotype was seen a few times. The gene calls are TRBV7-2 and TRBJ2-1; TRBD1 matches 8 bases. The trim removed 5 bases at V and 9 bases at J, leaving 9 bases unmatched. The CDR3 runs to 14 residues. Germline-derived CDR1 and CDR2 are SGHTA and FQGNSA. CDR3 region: CASSPRQGLAEQFF. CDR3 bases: TGTGCCAGCAGCCCACGACAGGGGCTGGCTGAGCAGTTCTTC.

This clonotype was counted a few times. The CDR3 DNA follows: TGTGCCAGCAGTTTACACCGGACAGGGGTGTCGAATGAGCAGTTCTTC. As protein: CASSLHRTGVSNEQFF. V gene TRBV28 combines with J gene TRBJ2-1; 9 bases agree with TRBD1. The CDR3 covers 16 residues. Germline lookup yields CDR1 MDHEN and CDR2 SYDVKM. J lost 7 bases, V lost 2 bases, and 9 bases had no gene match. Based on the CDR3 plus reference TRBV28 and TRBJ2-1, the full variable domain is DVKVTQSSRYLVKRTGEKVFLECVQDMDHENMFWYRQDPGLGLRLIYFSYDVKMKEKGDIPEGYSVSREKKERFSLILESASTNQTSMYLCASSLHRTGVSNEQFFGPGTRLTVL.

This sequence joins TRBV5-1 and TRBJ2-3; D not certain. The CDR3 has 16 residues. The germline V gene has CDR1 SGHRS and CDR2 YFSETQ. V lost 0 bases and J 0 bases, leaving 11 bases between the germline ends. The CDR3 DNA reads TGCGCCAGCAGCTTGGCCCAGGCTGCTAGCACAGATACGCAGTATTTT. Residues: CASSLAQAASTDTQYF.

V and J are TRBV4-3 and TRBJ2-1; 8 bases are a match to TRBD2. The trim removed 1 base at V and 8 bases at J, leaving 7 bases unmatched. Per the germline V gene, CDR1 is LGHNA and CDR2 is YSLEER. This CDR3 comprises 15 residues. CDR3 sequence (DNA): TGCGCCAGCAGCCAAGTGCCGGGGGGGCCTTATGAGCAGTTCTTC. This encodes CASSQVPGGPYEQFF.

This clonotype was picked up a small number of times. The CDR3 is CASSQEAGEQYF. The CDR3, as DNA: TGTGCCAGCAGCCAAGAGGCTGGGGAGCAGTACTTC. The chain links TRBV4-2 to TRBJ2-7; D gene ambiguous. Trimming left V 0 bases short and J 7 bases short, with 7 bases between. This CDR3 comprises 12 residues. Germline V gives CDR1 LGHNA, CDR2 YNFKEQ.

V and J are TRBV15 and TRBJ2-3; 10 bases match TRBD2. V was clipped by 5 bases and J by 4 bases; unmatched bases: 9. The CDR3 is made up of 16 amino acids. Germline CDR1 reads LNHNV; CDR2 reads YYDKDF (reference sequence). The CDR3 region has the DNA TGTGCCACCAGCGCTCGAGCGGGGGGGAACTCAGATACGCAGTATTTT. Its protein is CATSARAGGNSDTQYF.

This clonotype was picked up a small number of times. CDR3 nucleotides: TGTGCCAGCAGCACCTCGGTCGGGGGGCCTCAAGATACGCAGTATTTT. Translating it yields CASSTSVGGPQDTQYF. The chain uses TRBV5-4 and TRBJ2-3; TRBD2 might be the D (7 bases). The CDR3 sequence is 16 residues long. The V end lost 4 bases, the J end lost 5 bases, and 20 bases lay between the germline ends. In germline, CDR1 is SGHNT, CDR2 YYREEE (reference sequence).

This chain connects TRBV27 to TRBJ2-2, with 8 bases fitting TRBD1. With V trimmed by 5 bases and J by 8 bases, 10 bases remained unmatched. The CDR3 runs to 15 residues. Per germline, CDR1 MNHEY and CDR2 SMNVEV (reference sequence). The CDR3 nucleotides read TGTGCCAGCAGTCCATCCGGGACAGGTTTAGGGGAGCTGTTTTTT. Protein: CASSPSGTGLGELFF.

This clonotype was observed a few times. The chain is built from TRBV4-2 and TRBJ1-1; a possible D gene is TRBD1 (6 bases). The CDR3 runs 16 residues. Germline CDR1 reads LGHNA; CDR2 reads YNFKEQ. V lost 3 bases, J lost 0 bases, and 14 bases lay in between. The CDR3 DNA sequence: TGTGCCAGCAGCCACCAGGGGACGGGCATGAACACTGAAGCTTTCTTT. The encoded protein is CASSHQGTGMNTEAFF.

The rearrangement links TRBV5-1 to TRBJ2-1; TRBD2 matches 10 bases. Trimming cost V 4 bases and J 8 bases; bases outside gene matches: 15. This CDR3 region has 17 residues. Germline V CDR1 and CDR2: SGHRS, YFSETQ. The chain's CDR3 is CASSTIRQRGGVDEQFF. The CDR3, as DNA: TGCGCCAGCAGCACCATAAGGCAGCGGGGGGGCGTCGATGAGCAGTTCTTC.